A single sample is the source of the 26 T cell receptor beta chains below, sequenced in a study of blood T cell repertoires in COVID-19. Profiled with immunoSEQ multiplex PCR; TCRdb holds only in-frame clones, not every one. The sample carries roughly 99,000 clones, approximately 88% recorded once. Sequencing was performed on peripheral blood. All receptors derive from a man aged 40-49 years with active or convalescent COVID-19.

CDR3 bases: TGTGCCAGCAGCTTAGATTCGCTAGCGGGCTGGAATGAGCAGTTCTTC. It encodes CASSLDSLAGWNEQFF. The V gene is TRBV7-2, the J gene TRBJ2-1, with 8 bases lining up with TRBD2. Germline lookup yields CDR1 SGHTA and CDR2 FQGNSA. The junction had 9 bases not matched to a gene; V was cut back by 1 base and J by 7 bases. The CDR3 length is 16 residues.

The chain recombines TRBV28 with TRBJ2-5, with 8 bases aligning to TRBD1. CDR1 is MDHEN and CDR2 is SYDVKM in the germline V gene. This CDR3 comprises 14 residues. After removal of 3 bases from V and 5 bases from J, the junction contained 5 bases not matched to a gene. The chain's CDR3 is CASSLIGQGETQYF. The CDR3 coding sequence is TGTGCCAGCAGTTTGATAGGACAGGGTGAGACCCAGTACTTC.

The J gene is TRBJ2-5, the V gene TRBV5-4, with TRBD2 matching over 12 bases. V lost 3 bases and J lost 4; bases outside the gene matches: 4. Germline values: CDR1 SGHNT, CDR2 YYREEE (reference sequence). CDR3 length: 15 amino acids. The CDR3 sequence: CASSSLAGGRETQYF. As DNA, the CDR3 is TGTGCCAGCAGCTCCCTAGCGGGAGGGAGAGAGACCCAGTACTTC. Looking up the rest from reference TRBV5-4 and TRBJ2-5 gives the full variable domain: ETGVTQSPTHLIKTRGQQVTLRCSSQSGHNTVSWYQQALGQGPQFIFQYYREEENGRGNFPPRFSGLQFPNYSSELNVNALELDDSALYLCASSSLAGGRETQYFGPGTRLLVL.

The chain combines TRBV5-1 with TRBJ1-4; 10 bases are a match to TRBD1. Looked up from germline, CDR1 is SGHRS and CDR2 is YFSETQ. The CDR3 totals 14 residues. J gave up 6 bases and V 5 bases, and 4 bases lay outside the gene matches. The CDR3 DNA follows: TGCGCCAGCAGGTCCGGGACAGGGGATGAAAAACTGTTTTTT. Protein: CASRSGTGDEKLFF.

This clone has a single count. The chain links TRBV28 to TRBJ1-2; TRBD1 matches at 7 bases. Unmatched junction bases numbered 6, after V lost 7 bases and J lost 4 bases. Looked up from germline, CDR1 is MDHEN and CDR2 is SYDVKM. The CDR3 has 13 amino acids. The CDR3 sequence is CASTETGLYGYTF. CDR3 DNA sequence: TGTGCCAGCACTGAGACAGGGCTCTATGGCTACACCTTC.

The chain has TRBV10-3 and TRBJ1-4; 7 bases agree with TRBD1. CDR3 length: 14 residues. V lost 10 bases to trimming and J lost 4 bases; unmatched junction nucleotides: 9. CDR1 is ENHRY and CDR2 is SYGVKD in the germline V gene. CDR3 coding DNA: TGTGCCAGCTCGGGGGACAGAGTTAATGAAAAACTGTTTTTT. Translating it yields CASSGDRVNEKLFF.

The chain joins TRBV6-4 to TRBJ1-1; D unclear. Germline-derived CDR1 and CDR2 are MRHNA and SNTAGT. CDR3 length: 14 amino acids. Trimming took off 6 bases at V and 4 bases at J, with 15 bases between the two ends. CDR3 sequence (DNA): TGTGCCAGCAGCCGAGTCCTGTGGAGCACTGAAGCTTTCTTT. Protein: CASSRVLWSTEAFF.

This chain's CDR3 is CASSLVPLGGPSSYEQYF. The CDR3 nucleotides read TGCGCCAGCAGCTTGGTCCCCTTAGGGGGCCCTTCCTCCTACGAGCAGTACTTC. The rearrangement joins TRBV5-1 to TRBJ2-7, with TRBD1 matching over 7 bases. CDR3 length: 18 residues. CDR1 and CDR2 (germline): SGHRS, YFSETQ. Losses at the gene ends were 0 bases for V and 0 bases for J; bases not matched to a gene: 12. The variable domain in full, with the rest retrieved from reference TRBV5-1 and TRBJ2-7, is KAGVTQTPRYLIKTRGQQVTLSCSPISGHRSVSWYQQTPGQGLQFLFEYFSETQRNKGNFPGRFSGRQFSNSRSEMNVSTLELGDSALYLCASSLVPLGGPSSYEQYFGPGTRLTVT.

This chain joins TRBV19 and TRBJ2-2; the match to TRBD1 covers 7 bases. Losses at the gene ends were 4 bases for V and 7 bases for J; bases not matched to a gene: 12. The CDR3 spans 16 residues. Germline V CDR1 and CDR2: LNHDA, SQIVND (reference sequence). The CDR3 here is CASSRTGPFLGGELFF. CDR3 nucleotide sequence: TGTGCCAGTAGTAGGACAGGACCCTTTCTTGGCGGGGAGCTGTTTTTT. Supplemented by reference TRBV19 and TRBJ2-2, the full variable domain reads DGGITQSPKYLFRKEGQNVTLSCEQNLNHDAMYWYRQDPGQGLRLIYYSQIVNDFQKGDIAEGYSVSREKKESFPLTVTSAQKNPTAFYLCASSRTGPFLGGELFFGEGSRLTVL.

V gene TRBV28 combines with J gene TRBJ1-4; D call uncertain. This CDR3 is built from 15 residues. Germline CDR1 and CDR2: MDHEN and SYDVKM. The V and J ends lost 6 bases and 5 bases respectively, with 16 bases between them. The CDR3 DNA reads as TGTGCCAGCAGGTCACGGGGAGGGCGAAATGAAAAACTGTTTTTT. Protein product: CASRSRGGRNEKLFF. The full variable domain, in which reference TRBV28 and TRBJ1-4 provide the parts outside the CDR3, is DVKVTQSSRYLVKRTGEKVFLECVQDMDHENMFWYRQDPGLGLRLIYFSYDVKMKEKGDIPEGYSVSREKKERFSLILESASTNQTSMYLCASRSRGGRNEKLFFGSGTQLSVL.

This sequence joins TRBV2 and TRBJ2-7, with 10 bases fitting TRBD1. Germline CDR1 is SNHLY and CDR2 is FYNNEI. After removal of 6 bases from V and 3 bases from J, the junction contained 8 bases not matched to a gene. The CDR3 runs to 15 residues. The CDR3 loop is CASRPAGTGDYEQYF. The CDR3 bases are TGTGCCAGCAGGCCCGCAGGGACAGGGGACTACGAGCAGTACTTC.

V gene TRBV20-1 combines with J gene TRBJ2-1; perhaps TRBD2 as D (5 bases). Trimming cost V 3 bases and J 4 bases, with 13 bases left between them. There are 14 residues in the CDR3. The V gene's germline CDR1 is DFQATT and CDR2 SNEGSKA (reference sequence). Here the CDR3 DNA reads TGCAGTGCTAGTAGGCTAGCAGCATACAATGAGCAGTTCTTC. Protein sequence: CSASRLAAYNEQFF.

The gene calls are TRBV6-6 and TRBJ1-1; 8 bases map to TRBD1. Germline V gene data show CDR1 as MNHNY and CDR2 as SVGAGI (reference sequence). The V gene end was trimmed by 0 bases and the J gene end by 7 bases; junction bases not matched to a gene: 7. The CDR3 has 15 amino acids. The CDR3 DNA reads TGTGCCAGCAGTTACTCCTATACAGGGGGGGATGAAGCTTTCTTT. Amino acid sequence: CASSYSYTGGDEAFF.

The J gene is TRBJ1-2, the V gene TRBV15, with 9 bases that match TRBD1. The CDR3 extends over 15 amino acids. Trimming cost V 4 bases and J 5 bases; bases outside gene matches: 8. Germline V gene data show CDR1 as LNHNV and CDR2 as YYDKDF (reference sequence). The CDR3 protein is CATSKPGQGIYGYTF. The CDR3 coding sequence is TGTGCCACCAGCAAACCGGGACAGGGTATTTATGGCTACACCTTC.

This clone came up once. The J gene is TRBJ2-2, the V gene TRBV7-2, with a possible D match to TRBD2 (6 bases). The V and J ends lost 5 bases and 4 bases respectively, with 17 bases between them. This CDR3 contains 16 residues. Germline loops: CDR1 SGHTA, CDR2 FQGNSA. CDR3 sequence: CASSPAGGGLTGELFF. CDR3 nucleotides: TGTGCCAGCAGCCCAGCGGGCGGAGGACTCACCGGGGAGCTGTTTTTT.

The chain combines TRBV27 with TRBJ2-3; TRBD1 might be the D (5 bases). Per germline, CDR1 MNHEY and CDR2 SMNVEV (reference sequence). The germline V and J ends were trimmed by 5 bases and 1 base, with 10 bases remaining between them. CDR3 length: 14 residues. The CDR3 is CASSQGWGTDTQYF. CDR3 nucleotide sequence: TGTGCCAGCAGTCAGGGTTGGGGCACAGATACGCAGTATTTT.

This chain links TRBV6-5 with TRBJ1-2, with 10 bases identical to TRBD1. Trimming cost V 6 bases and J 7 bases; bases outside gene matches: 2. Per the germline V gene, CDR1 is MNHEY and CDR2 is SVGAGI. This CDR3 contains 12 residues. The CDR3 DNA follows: TGTGCCAGCAGGGACAGGGGGATTGGCTACACCTTC. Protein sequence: CASRDRGIGYTF.

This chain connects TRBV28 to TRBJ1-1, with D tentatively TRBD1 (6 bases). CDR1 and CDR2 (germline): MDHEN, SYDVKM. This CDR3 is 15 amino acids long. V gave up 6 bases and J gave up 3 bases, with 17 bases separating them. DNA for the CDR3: TGTGCCAGCAGGATTACAGGGTTAAGGGACACTGAAGCTTTCTTT. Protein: CASRITGLRDTEAFF.

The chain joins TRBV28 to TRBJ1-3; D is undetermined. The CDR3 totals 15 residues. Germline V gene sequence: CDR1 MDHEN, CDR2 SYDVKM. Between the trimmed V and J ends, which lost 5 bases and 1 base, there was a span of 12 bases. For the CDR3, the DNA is TGTGCCAGCAGTGGCCAGACAATTTCTGGAAACACCATATATTTT. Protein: CASSGQTISGNTIYF.

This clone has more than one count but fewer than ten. In DNA, the CDR3 is TGTGCCAGCAGCTTAGTCGCGGGAGGTGGGGGGCCCACCGGGGAGCTGTTTTTT. This translates into CASSLVAGGGGPTGELFF. This sequence joins TRBV7-2 and TRBJ2-2; 8 positions match TRBD2. This CDR3 comprises 18 residues. V gave up 1 base and J gave up 4 bases; unmatched junction bases: 11. Germline assignment: CDR1 SGHTA and CDR2 FQGNSA. The whole variable domain, filled in from reference TRBV7-2 and TRBJ2-2, reads GAGVSQSPSNKVTEKGKDVELRCDPISGHTALYWYRQSLGQGLEFLIYFQGNSAPDKSGLPSDRFSAERTGGSVSTLTIQRTQQEDSAVYLCASSLVAGGGGPTGELFFGEGSRLTVL.

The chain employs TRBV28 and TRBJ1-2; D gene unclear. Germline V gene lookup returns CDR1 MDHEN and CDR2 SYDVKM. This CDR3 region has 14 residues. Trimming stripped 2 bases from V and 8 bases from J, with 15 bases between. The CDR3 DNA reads TGTGCCAGCAGTTTAACCGGCAGAAGCGGCGGCTACACCTTC. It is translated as CASSLTGRSGGYTF.

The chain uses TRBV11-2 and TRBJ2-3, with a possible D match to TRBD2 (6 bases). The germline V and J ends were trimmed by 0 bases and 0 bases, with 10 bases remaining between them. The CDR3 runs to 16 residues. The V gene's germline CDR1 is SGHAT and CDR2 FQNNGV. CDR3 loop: CASSLDLEGSTDTQYF. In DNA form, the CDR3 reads TGTGCCAGCAGCTTAGATTTGGAGGGAAGCACAGATACGCAGTATTTT.

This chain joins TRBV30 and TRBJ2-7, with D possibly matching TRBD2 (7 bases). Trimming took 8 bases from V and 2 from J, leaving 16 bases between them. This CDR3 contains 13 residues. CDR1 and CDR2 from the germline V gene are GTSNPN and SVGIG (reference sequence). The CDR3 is CAGAPGGTYEQYF. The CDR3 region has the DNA TGTGCCGGGGCCCCGGGGGGCACCTACGAGCAGTACTTC. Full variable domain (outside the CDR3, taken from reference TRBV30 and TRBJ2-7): SQTIHQWPATLVQPVGSPLSLECTVEGTSNPNLYWYRQAAGRGLQLLFYSVGIGQISSEVPQNLSASRPQDRQFILSSKKLLLSDSGFYLCAGAPGGTYEQYFGPGTRLTVT.

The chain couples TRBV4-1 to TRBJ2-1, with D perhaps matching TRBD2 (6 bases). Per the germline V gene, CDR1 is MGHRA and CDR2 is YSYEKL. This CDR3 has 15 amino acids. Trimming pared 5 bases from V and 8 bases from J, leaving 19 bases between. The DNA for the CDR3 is TGCGCCAGCAGCGTAGAAACGGGAGTTGTGGATGAGCAGTTCTTC. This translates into CASSVETGVVDEQFF.

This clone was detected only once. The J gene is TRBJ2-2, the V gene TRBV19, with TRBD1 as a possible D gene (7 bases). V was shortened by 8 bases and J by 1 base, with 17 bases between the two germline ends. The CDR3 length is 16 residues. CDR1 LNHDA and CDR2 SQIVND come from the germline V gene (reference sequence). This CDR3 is CASVGGQGVNTGELFF. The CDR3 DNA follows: TGTGCCAGTGTCGGGGGTCAGGGGGTGAACACCGGGGAGCTGTTTTTT.

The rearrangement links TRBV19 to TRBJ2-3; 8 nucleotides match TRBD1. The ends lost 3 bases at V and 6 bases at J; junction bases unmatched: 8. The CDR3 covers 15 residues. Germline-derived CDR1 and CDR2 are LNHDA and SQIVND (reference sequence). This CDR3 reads CASSMDRVVLDTQYF. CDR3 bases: TGTGCCAGTAGTATGGACAGGGTGGTGCTGGATACGCAGTATTTT.